This T cell receptor (beta chain) was captured in a study of T-cell memory formation after mild COVID-19. Study overall: Largely, the TCR clusters proved donor specific. Study-level findings and limits: Confirmation was lacking for SARS-CoV-2 specificity of second-wave clones that peaked on day 37.

The CDR3 runs 14 residues. J lost 5 bases, V lost 6 bases, and 7 bases had no gene match. Germline assignment: CDR1 MNHNS and CDR2 SASEGT. This clonotype was detected only a few times. Its antigen is as yet unknown. 5'RACE with constant-segment primers built TCRalpha and TCRbeta cDNA libraries with UMIs. Each CDR3 protein gets one entry after TCRdb re-called the 5' RACE reads with MiXCR. Here the sample spans more than 45,000 distinct CDR3 sequences, approximately 9% being singletons. The V and J genes are TRBV6-1 and TRBJ2-7; 10 bases line up with TRBD1. The TCR sequence derives from an adult woman who had mild COVID-19 (a few samples of this study predate the infection). Cell type and time point are not known. Sequenced material: PBMCs or a T cell subset sorted from them (not recorded which). CDR3 sequence (DNA): TGTGCCAGCAGCCTCGACAGGGGGCGAAACGAGCAGTACTTC. It specifies CASSLDRGRNEQYF.